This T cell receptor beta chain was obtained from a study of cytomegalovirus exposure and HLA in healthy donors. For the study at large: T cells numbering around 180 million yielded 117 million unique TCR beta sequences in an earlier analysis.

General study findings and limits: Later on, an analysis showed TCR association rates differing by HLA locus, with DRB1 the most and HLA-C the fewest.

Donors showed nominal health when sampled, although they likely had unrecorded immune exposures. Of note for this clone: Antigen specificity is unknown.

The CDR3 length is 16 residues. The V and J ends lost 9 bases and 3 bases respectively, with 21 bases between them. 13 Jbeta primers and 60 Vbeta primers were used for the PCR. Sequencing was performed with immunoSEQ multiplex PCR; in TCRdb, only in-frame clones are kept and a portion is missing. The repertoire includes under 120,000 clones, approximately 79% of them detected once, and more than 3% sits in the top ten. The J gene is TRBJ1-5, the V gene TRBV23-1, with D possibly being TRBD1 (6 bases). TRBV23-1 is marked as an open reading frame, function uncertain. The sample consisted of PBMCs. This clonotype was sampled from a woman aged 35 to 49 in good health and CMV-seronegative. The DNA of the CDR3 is TGCGCCAGATTAAGGGGGGGGCGATCAGTCAATCAGCCCCAGCATTTT. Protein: CARLRGGRSVNQPQHF.